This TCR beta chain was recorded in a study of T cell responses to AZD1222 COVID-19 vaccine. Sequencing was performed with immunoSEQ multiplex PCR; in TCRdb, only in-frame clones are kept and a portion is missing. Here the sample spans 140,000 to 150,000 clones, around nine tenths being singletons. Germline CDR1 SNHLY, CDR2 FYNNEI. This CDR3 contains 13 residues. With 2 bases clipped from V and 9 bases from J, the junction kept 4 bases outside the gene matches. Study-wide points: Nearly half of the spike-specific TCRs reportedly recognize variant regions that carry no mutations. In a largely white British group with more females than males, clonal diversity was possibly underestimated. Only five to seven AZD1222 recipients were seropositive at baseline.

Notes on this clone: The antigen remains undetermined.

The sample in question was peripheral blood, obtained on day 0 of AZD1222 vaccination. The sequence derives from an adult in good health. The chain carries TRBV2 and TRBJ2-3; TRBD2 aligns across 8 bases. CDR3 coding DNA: TGTGCCAGCAGTGAAATAGCGGGAAGGACGCAGTATTTT. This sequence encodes CASSEIAGRTQYF.